These T cell receptor beta chains were read from a single sample in a study of identical twins. TCRdb reprocessed the 5' RACE reads via MiXCR and lists one record per CDR3 protein. This sample has about 890,000 distinct CDR3 sequences, with roughly 12% found just once. The sample was also linked to a second study, of yellow fever vaccine responses in identical twins.

The material sequenced was PBMCs. Source of these receptors: a young woman in good health. The CDR3 runs from the conserved cysteine through the conserved F or W. D genes are given only for firm matches. Rows give clone size only sometimes, using once, few, many, or a class for an expanded clone.

V gene: TRBV6-5; J gene: TRBJ2-1; clone size: NA; D gene: TRBD2; CDR3 DNA: TGTGCCAGCAGTTGGGAGCTAGCGGCACACAATGAGCAGTTCTTC; CDR3 protein: CASSWELAAHNEQFF
V gene: TRBV6-1; J gene: TRBJ1-1; clone size: many; D gene: TRBD1; CDR3 DNA: TGTGCCAGCAGTCGGGGGACAGGGGGCACTGAAGCTTTCTTT; CDR3 protein: CASSRGTGGTEAFF
V gene: TRBV7-8; J gene: TRBJ2-1; clone size: many; D gene: NA; CDR3 DNA: TGTGCCAGCAGCGAAAGAGGGCCAACTAAGAACAATGAGCAGTTCTTC; CDR3 protein: CASSERGPTKNNEQFF
V gene: TRBV20-1; J gene: TRBJ2-2; clone size: NA; D gene: NA; CDR3 DNA: TGCAGTGCTCCGAACAGCCCCGACACCGGGGAGCTGTTTTTT; CDR3 protein: CSAPNSPDTGELFF
V gene: TRBV9; J gene: TRBJ1-6; clone size: few; D gene: NA; CDR3 DNA: TGTGCCAGCAGCGTAGACAGGCTGGATAATTCACCCCTCCACTTT; CDR3 protein: CASSVDRLDNSPLHF
V gene: TRBV9; J gene: TRBJ1-1; clone size: many; D gene: NA; CDR3 DNA: TGTGCCAGCAGCGTTGGGGCGGCCACTGAAGCTTTCTTT; CDR3 protein: CASSVGAATEAFF
V gene: TRBV7-9; J gene: TRBJ2-2; clone size: few; D gene: NA; CDR3 DNA: TGTGCCAGCAGCCCGAGCGGGTTCGCGAACACCGGGGAGCTGTTTTTT; CDR3 protein: CASSPSGFANTGELFF
V gene: TRBV20-1; J gene: TRBJ2-7; clone size: NA; D gene: TRBD2; CDR3 DNA: TGCAGTGCTAGGGGTAGCGGGAGGGTTGGGCAGTACTTC; CDR3 protein: CSARGSGRVGQYF
V gene: TRBV2; J gene: TRBJ1-5; clone size: few; D gene: NA; CDR3 DNA: TGTGCCAGCAGTGAGACGGACAGCGAAGCGAATCAGCCCCAGCATTTT; CDR3 protein: CASSETDSEANQPQHF
V gene: TRBV4-1; J gene: TRBJ2-1; clone size: few; D gene: TRBD2; CDR3 DNA: TGCGCCAGCAGCCAAGTGCGGGAGTTAATGAGCTCCTACAATGAGCAGTTCTTC; CDR3 protein: CASSQVRELMSSYNEQFF
V gene: TRBV20-1; J gene: TRBJ1-1; clone size: few; D gene: TRBD1; CDR3 DNA: TGCAGTGCACGACAGGGGGCGTCGAACACTGAAGCTTTCTTT; CDR3 protein: CSARQGASNTEAFF
V gene: TRBV25-1; J gene: TRBJ1-1; clone size: few; D gene: NA; CDR3 DNA: TGTGCCAGCAGTGGTTACGGGAACACTGAAGCTTTCTTT; CDR3 protein: CASSGYGNTEAFF
V gene: TRBV5-5; J gene: TRBJ1-1; clone size: few; D gene: TRBD1; CDR3 DNA: TGTGCCAGCAGCCAAACAATGGGGGACAGTCGGCGAGCTTTCTTT; CDR3 protein: CASSQTMGDSRRAFF
V gene: TRBV6-1; J gene: TRBJ1-5; clone size: NA; D gene: TRBD1; CDR3 DNA: TGTGCCAGCAGCCACACAGGGGGCGGCAATCAGCCCCAGCATTTT; CDR3 protein: CASSHTGGGNQPQHF
V gene: TRBV20-1; J gene: TRBJ2-3; clone size: few; D gene: TRBD2; CDR3 DNA: TGCAGTGCTGGTGTAGCGGGGCCAAGCACAGATACGCAGTATTTT; CDR3 protein: CSAGVAGPSTDTQYF
V gene: TRBV15; J gene: TRBJ2-5; clone size: NA; D gene: NA; CDR3 DNA: TGTGCCACCAGCAGAGATCCCAGTTTGGAGACCCAGTACTTC; CDR3 protein: CATSRDPSLETQYF
V gene: TRBV29-1; J gene: TRBJ2-1; clone size: NA; D gene: NA; CDR3 DNA: TGCAGCGTCGCCCGCCTACGGTCGTACAATGAGCAGTTCTTC; CDR3 protein: CSVARLRSYNEQFF
V gene: TRBV3-1; J gene: TRBJ2-7; clone size: NA; D gene: NA; CDR3 DNA: TGTGCCAGCAGCCAAGACGGCAGGGGTCCCTACGAGCAGTACTTC; CDR3 protein: CASSQDGRGPYEQYF
V gene: TRBV28; J gene: TRBJ2-4; clone size: few; D gene: NA; CDR3 DNA: TGTGCCAGCAGAACCTCAGGGGCAATAGCCAAAAACATTCAGTACTTC; CDR3 protein: CASRTSGAIAKNIQYF
V gene: TRBV12-3/TRBV12-4; J gene: TRBJ2-5; clone size: few; D gene: NA; CDR3 DNA: TGTGCCAGCAGTTACTTTCCGGGCCCAGGAGGGGAGACCCAGTACTTC; CDR3 protein: CASSYFPGPGGETQYF
V gene: TRBV12-3/TRBV12-4; J gene: TRBJ1-1; clone size: few; D gene: NA; CDR3 DNA: TGTGCCAGCAGACTCGTTATGGGGGGGTCGAACACTGAAGCTTTCTTT; CDR3 protein: CASRLVMGGSNTEAFF
V gene: TRBV15; J gene: TRBJ1-5; clone size: few; D gene: NA; CDR3 DNA: TGTGCCACCAGCAGAGATTGGGGGCGAGACAATCAGCCCCAGCATTTT; CDR3 protein: CATSRDWGRDNQPQHF
V gene: TRBV10-3; J gene: TRBJ2-3; clone size: NA; D gene: NA; CDR3 DNA: TGTGCCATCGGTTTCGGTGCAGGTGGGGTCAGCACAGATACGCAGTATTTT; CDR3 protein: CAIGFGAGGVSTDTQYF
V gene: TRBV6-5; J gene: TRBJ2-1; clone size: NA; D gene: NA; CDR3 DNA: TGTGCCAGCAGTTACTCGACGGGCTTTACCTACAATGAGCAGTTCTTC; CDR3 protein: CASSYSTGFTYNEQFF
V gene: TRBV7-9; J gene: TRBJ1-1; clone size: few; D gene: TRBD1; CDR3 DNA: TGTGCCAGCAGCCAGGGACAGGGGGATGTGTACACTGAAGCTTTCTTT; CDR3 protein: CASSQGQGDVYTEAFF
V gene: TRBV12-3/TRBV12-4; J gene: TRBJ2-2; clone size: few; D gene: NA; CDR3 DNA: TGTGCCAGCACCCAAGTGGGGGAGGCCGGGGAGCTGTTTTTT; CDR3 protein: CASTQVGEAGELFF
V gene: TRBV6-1; J gene: TRBJ2-3; clone size: NA; D gene: TRBD2; CDR3 DNA: TGTGCCAGCAGTGGCGGGAGGACAGATACGCAGTATTTT; CDR3 protein: CASSGGRTDTQYF
V gene: TRBV24-1; J gene: TRBJ2-1; clone size: few; D gene: NA; CDR3 DNA: TGTGCCACCAGTGATCGACGGTACAATGAGCAGTTCTTC; CDR3 protein: CATSDRRYNEQFF
V gene: TRBV6-5; J gene: TRBJ2-1; clone size: NA; D gene: NA; CDR3 DNA: TGTGCCAGCAGTTACCCCGACACCTTCAATTATCTGTTCTTC; CDR3 protein: CASSYPDTFNYLFF
V gene: TRBV2; J gene: TRBJ1-4; clone size: few; D gene: NA; CDR3 DNA: TGTGCCAGCAGAGACGACCCTGGAGCGGAAAAACTGTTTTTT; CDR3 protein: CASRDDPGAEKLFF
V gene: TRBV4-1; J gene: TRBJ1-2; clone size: few; D gene: NA; CDR3 DNA: TGCGCCAGCAGCCATTATGAGGGCTACACCTTC; CDR3 protein: CASSHYEGYTF
V gene: TRBV4-2; J gene: TRBJ2-5; clone size: NA; D gene: NA; CDR3 DNA: TGTGCCAGCAGCCAAGATTTACTACAGTGGGAGACCCAGTACTTC; CDR3 protein: CASSQDLLQWETQYF